This TCR beta chain comes out of a study of CD8 T cells in Susac syndrome (dated by TCRdb to 2018 to 2020). A note on the overall study: Of the Susac syndrome patients who were sequenced, eight were in clinical remission while about six had clinically active disease. The study used repertoire sequencing to test whether antigen drove CD8+ T cell activation and differentiation in Susac syndrome. CD8+ T cell repertoire clonality was compared between 12 healthy donors, some 14 Susac syndrome patients and approximately 15 multiple sclerosis patients. At the time of blood withdrawal, Susac syndrome patients were either therapy-naive, taking corticosteroids (with some also receiving IVIg), or on IVIg alone. What the study reported, not specific to this receptor: In the total CD8+ and CD8+ TEMRA repertoires, approximately 17 and five Susac-specific public clones, respectively, were identified. CD8+ repertoires in Susac syndrome showed clonal expansion, which was highest in CD8+ TEMRA cells and was greater in clinically active patients than in remitting patients. The TCR sequencing and HLA analysis was acknowledged to have included a relatively small number of individuals.

RNA was extracted using the RNeasy kit, and roughly 0.45 to 1 microgram was reverse transcribed with random hexamers. TCR beta CDR3 regions were amplified with the immunoSEQ multiplex PCR assay covering 54 Vbeta and 13 Jbeta segments. To correct PCR amplification bias, a synthetic template baseline was used for both primer optimization and computational correction. The paper's data handling went like this. Reads were assigned to V, D and J genes according to IMGT and analyzed in immunoSEQ Analyzer, with only productive sequences retained. To calculate clonality, Shannon entropy was normalized by log2 of the number of productive unique sequences and then subtracted from one. For each patient and control, public and private clones were evaluated within the 100 most prevalent clones. A clone was defined as Susac-specific if it was absent from the healthy and MS cohorts, from over a thousand published viral clones and from other ImmuneACCESS disease sequences. TCRdb reran the public reads through fastp at Q25 and MiXCR, keeping productive beta chains. Here each entry gathers all rows of one CDR3 protein and keeps the most common genes and DNA. These V and J calls are TCRdb output, not the study's own analysis. The sample profile shows more than 65,000 distinct CDR3 sequences; roughly 94% of them were found once. Clones ranked in the top ten supply 0.4% to 0.5% of the sample.

Peripheral blood CD8+ and CD4+ T cells from healthy donors, Susac syndrome patients and multiple sclerosis patients were profiled by high-throughput TCR beta sequencing. The Susac syndrome patients fulfilled recently defined diagnostic criteria for definite or probable disease. Bulk CD8+ and CD4+ T cells were purified magnetically by negative isolation, whereas CD8+ TEMRA cells were enriched by FACS. Blood was collected in EDTA tubes and processed within 24 hours, with PBMCs isolated through density gradient centrifugation. PBMCs intended for TCR sequencing were cryopreserved in liquid nitrogen and were subsequently thawed in a 37 degrees C water bath. The sorted or isolated CD4+, CD8+ and CD8+ TEMRA cells reached a purity of at least 90%. The CDR3 numbers 15 residues from cysteine through phenylalanine. The DNA shown is the 45-base CDR3, in frame from base 1. CDR1 and CDR2 were assigned from the germline V gene (reference sequence) as LGHDT and YNNKEL. At the junction V is shortened by 0 bases and J by 4 bases, with 13 bases in between.

In its sample, this clonotype was seen once. Its antigen remains undetermined. One base away there is no much larger clone; base qualities are not given. Resting on one read, the evidence is weak. This receptor was taken from a human donor with Susac syndrome. Recombination joined TRBV3-1 with TRBJ2-7; the D gene is possibly TRBD1, with 5 bases matching. The sample consisted of CD8+ T cells from PBMCs. DNA sequence: TGTGCCAGCAGCCAAGAAAGTGGGGCATGGTACGAGCAGTACTTC. The resulting protein is CASSQESGAWYEQYF.